The clone carrying this T cell receptor beta chain was recorded many times. Its cognate antigen is unknown. Until they underwent thyroid surgery, no patient had received any treatment. This record belongs to a study of metastatic and nonmetastatic thyroid tumors. Study at large: Repertoire data that came from the blood and tumor or nodule tissue of malignant and benign thyroid patients were compared. Points from the study as a whole: Malignant thyroid tumors reportedly exceeded benign nodules significantly in TCR beta diversity, with the difference appearing in blood and tumor.

Original methodology: What underpinned the distant-metastasis classifier for papillary thyroid cancer was the set of CDR3 differences across clinicopathological groups. TCRdb reassembled clones from the PCR reads with MiXCR. What appears here as the V and J calls and clone size reflects TCRdb's work, not the paper's. Of fewer than 12,000 clones listed, approximately 12% are singletons. Germline V gene sequence: CDR1 SQVTM, CDR2 ANQGSEA. V lost 1 base to trimming and J lost 6 bases, with 15 bases between them. The CDR3 contains 14 residues. Sequencing was carried out using blood. This chain links TRBV29-1 with TRBJ1-1; weak D call: TRBD1 (5 bases). This TCR derives from a female donor with papillary thyroid cancer or a benign thyroid nodule (not recorded which). Some clones in this sample may be carry-over from other donors' samples. The DNA of the CDR3 is TGCAGCGTTGAAGGGGAGGGCCCGGGGGCTGAAGCTTTCTTT. Translation: CSVEGEGPGAEAFF.